This TCR beta chain derives from a study of CD8 T cells in ankylosing spondylitis. Study observations and caveats: Characteristic of ankylosing spondylitis blood, it appeared, was a TCR beta motif comprising 7 to 9 highly homologous variants. Reports say disease-linked clones showed up significantly more in matched ankylosing spondylitis synovial fluid.

From the 5' RACE reads, TCRdb called clonotypes with MiXCR, one entry per CDR3 protein. The sample has approximately 300,000 distinct CDR3 sequences, 20% seen once. Regarding this clonotype: Its antigen is not known.

The trim removed 5 bases at V and 8 bases at J, leaving 9 bases unmatched. This CDR3 is 15 amino acids long. The germline V gene encodes CDR1 LNHNV and CDR2 YYDKDF (reference sequence). The sample was blood, either unsorted or a sorted T cell fraction (not recorded which). The TCR was taken from a male donor with ankylosing spondylitis or in good health (not recorded which). V usage is TRBV15 and J usage is TRBJ2-1, with 10 bases that match TRBD1. The CDR3 loop is CATSPGTGDFDEQFF. The DNA of the CDR3 is TGTGCCACCAGCCCCGGGACAGGGGATTTCGATGAGCAGTTCTTC.